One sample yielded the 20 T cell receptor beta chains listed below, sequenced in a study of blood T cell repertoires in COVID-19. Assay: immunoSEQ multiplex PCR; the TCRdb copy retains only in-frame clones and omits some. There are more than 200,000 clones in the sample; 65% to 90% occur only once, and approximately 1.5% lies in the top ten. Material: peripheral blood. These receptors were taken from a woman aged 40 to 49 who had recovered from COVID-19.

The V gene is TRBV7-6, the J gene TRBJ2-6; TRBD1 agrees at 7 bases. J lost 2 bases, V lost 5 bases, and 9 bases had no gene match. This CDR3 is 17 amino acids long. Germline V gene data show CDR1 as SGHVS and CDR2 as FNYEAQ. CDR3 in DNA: TGTGCCAGCAGCCCACAGGGGTTTCAAGCTGGGGCCAACGTCCTGACTTTC. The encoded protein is CASSPQGFQAGANVLTF.

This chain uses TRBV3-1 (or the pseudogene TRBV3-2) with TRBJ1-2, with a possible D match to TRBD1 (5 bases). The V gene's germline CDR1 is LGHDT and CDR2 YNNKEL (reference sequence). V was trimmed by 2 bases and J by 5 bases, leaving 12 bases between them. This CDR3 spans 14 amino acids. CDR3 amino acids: CASSQTGSPYGYTF. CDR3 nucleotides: TGTGCCAGCAGCCAAACAGGAAGTCCTTATGGCTACACCTTC.

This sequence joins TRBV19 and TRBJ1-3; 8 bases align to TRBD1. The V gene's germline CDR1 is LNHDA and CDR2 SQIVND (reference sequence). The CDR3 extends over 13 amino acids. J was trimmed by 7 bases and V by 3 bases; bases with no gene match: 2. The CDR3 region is CASSIQGANTIYF. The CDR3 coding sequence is TGTGCCAGTAGTATTCAGGGGGCGAACACCATATATTTT.

The CDR3 sequence is CASSAVTGAGAWEKQFF. CDR3 coding DNA: TGCGCCAGCAGCGCCGTGACCGGGGCGGGGGCGTGGGAGAAGCAGTTCTTC. The chain couples TRBV5-1 to TRBJ2-1; maybe TRBD2 (7 bases). CDR1 is SGHRS, CDR2 YFSETQ, per germline. Trimming cost V 4 bases and J 11 bases, with 28 bases left between them. The CDR3 is made up of 17 amino acids. The full variable domain, rest sourced from reference TRBV5-1 and TRBJ2-1, is KAGVTQTPRYLIKTRGQQVTLSCSPISGHRSVSWYQQTPGQGLQFLFEYFSETQRNKGNFPGRFSGRQFSNSRSEMNVSTLELGDSALYLCASSAVTGAGAWEKQFFGPGTRLTVL.

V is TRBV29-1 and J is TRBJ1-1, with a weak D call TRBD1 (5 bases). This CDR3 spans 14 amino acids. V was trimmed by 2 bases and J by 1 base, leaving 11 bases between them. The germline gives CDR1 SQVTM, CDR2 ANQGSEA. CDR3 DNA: TGCAGCGTTGAACTGAACAGGAGGAACACTGAAGCTTTCTTT. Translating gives CSVELNRRNTEAFF.

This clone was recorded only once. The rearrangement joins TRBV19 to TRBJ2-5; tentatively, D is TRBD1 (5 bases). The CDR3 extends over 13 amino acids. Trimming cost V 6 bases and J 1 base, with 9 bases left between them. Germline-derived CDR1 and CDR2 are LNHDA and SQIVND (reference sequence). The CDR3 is CASRDTFQETQYF. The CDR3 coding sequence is TGTGCCAGTAGGGACACTTTCCAAGAGACCCAGTACTTC. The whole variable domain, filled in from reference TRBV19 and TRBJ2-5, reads DGGITQSPKYLFRKEGQNVTLSCEQNLNHDAMYWYRQDPGQGLRLIYYSQIVNDFQKGDIAEGYSVSREKKESFPLTVTSAQKNPTAFYLCASRDTFQETQYFGPGTRLLVL.

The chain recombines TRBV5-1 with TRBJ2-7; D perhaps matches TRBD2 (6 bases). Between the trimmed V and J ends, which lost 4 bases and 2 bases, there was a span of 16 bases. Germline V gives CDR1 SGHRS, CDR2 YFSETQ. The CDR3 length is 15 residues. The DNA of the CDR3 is TGCGCCAGCAGCCTAGATCCGGGACTCCCCTACGAGCAGTACTTC. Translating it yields CASSLDPGLPYEQYF.

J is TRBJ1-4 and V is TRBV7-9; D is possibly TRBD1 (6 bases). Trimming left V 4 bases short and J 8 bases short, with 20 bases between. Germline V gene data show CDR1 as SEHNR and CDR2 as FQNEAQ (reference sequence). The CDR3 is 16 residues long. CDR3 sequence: CASSSPKGGDAEKLFF. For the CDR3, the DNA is TGTGCCAGCAGCTCCCCTAAAGGGGGGGACGCGGAAAAACTGTTTTTT.

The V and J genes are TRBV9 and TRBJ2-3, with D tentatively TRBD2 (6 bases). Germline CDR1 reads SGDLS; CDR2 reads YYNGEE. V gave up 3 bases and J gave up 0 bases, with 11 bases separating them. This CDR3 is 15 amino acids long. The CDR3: CASSERRGSTDTQYF. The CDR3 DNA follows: TGTGCCAGCAGCGAACGGCGGGGTAGCACAGATACGCAGTATTTT.

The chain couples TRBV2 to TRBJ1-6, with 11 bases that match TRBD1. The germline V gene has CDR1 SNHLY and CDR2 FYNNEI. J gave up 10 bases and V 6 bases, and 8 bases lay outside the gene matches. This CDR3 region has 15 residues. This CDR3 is CASSYPGTGGSPLHF. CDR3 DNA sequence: TGTGCCAGCAGCTACCCCGGGACAGGGGGGTCACCCCTCCACTTT.

The CDR3 here is CASSSRALVYNEQFF. CDR3 nucleotide sequence: TGTGCCAGCAGCTCGAGGGCCCTGGTATACAATGAGCAGTTCTTC. The chain links TRBV7-2 to TRBJ2-1, with D tentatively TRBD2 (5 bases). The CDR3 is 15 residues long. The ends were cut back, 4 bases at V and 4 bases at J, with 14 bases in the middle. Germline V gene lookup returns CDR1 SGHTA and CDR2 FQGNSA.

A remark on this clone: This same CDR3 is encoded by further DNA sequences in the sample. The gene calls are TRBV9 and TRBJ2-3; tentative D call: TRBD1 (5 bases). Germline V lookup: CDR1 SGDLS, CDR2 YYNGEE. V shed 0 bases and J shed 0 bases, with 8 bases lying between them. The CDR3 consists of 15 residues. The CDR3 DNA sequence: TGTGCCAGCAGCGTAGGTCAGGGCAGCACAGATACGCAGTATTTT. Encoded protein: CASSVGQGSTDTQYF.

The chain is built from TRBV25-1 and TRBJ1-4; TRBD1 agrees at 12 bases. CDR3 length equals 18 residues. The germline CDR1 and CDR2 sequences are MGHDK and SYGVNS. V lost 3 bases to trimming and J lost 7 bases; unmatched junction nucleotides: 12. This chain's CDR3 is CASSDYRDRGRRGEKLFF. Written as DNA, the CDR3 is TGTGCCAGCAGTGATTACCGGGACAGGGGGCGCCGAGGTGAAAAACTGTTTTTT.

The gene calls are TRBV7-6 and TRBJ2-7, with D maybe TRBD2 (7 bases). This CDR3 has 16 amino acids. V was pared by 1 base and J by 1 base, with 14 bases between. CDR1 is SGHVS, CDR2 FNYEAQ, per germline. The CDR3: CASSLGLAGASYEQYF. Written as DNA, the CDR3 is TGTGCCAGCAGCTTAGGTCTGGCGGGGGCATCCTACGAGCAGTACTTC. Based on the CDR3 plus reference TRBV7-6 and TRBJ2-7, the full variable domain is GAGVSQSPRYKVTKRGQDVALRCDPISGHVSLYWYRQALGQGPEFLTYFNYEAQQDKSGLPNDRFSAERPEGSISTLTIQRTEQRDSAMYRCASSLGLAGASYEQYFGPGTRLTVT.

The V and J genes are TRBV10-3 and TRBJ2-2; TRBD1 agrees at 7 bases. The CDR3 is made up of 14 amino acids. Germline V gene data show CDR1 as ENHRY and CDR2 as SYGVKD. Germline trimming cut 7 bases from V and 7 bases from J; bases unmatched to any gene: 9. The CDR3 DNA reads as TGTGCCATCAACAGACAGGGAGCAGGCGGGGAGCTGTTTTTT. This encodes CAINRQGAGGELFF.

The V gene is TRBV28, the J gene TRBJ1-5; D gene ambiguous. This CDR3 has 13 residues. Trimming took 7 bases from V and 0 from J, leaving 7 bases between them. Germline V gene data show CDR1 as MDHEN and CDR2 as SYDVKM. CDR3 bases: TGTGCCAGCATCGGGGATAGCAATCAGCCCCAGCATTTT. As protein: CASIGDSNQPQHF.

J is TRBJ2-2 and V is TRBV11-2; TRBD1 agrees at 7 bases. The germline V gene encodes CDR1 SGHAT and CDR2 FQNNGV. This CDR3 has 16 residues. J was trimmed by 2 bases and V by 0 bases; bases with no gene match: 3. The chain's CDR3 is CASSLDRGGNTGELFF. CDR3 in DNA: TGTGCCAGCAGCTTAGATCGAGGGGGCAACACCGGGGAGCTGTTTTTT.

Here the CDR3 reads CASSYSIDEAFF. Written as DNA, the CDR3 is TGTGCCAGCAGTTACTCGATAGATGAAGCTTTCTTT. The rearrangement uses TRBV6-6 and TRBJ1-1, with unresolved D. The CDR3 length is 12 residues. CDR1 is MNHNY and CDR2 is SVGAGI in the germline V gene (reference sequence). Trimming stripped 0 bases from V and 7 bases from J, with 6 bases between.

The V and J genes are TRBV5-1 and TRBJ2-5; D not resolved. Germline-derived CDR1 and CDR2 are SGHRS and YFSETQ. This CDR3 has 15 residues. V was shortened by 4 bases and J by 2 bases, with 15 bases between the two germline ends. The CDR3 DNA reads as TGCGCCAGCAGCCCATCCTTATGGCCGCAAGAGACCCAGTACTTC. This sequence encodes CASSPSLWPQETQYF.

The CDR3 here is CASSKTPWAGNEKLFF. The DNA of the CDR3 is TGTGCCAGCAGTAAAACGCCCTGGGCAGGGAACGAAAAACTGTTTTTT. This sequence joins TRBV14 and TRBJ1-4, with a tentative D call TRBD1 (5 bases). Trimming left V 6 bases short and J 8 bases short, with 22 bases between. The germline V gene encodes CDR1 SGHDN and CDR2 FVKESK. The CDR3 has 16 amino acids.